Listed below are T cell receptor beta chains from one sample, sequenced in a study of CD8 T cells in ankylosing spondylitis. TCRdb ran MiXCR on the 5' RACE reads and lists one entry per CDR3 protein. This sample has approximately 260,000 distinct CDR3 sequences, with approximately 20% found just once. Material for sequencing was blood, either unsorted or a sorted T cell fraction (not recorded which). These receptors all stem from a male donor with ankylosing spondylitis or in good health (not recorded which). The CDR3 runs from the conserved cysteine through the conserved F or W. D genes are given only for firm matches. The size of a clone is reported for some rows only, either as once, few or many, or as a class for expanded clones.

abundance,d_gene,v_gene,j_gene,CDR3aa,CDR3nt
.,.,TRBV12-3/TRBV12-4,TRBJ1-1,CASSFIEGNTEAFF,TGTGCCAGCAGTTTTATAGAGGGTAACACTGAAGCTTTCTTT
.,.,TRBV5-6,TRBJ1-5,CASSSGPDGSNQPQHF,TGTGCCAGCAGCTCGGGGCCCGATGGGAGCAATCAGCCCCAGCATTTT
.,.,TRBV6-1,TRBJ1-1,CASSSYNTEAFF,TGTGCCAGCAGCTCCTATAACACTGAAGCTTTCTTT
few,.,TRBV2,TRBJ2-6,CASSEREGGMRGANVLTF,TGTGCCAGCAGTGAGAGGGAAGGAGGGATGCGTGGGGCCAACGTCCTGACTTTC
.,.,TRBV25-1,TRBJ2-2,CASSPGHLTGELFF,TGTGCCAGCAGCCCGGGACATCTCACCGGGGAGCTGTTTTTT
.,.,TRBV20-1,TRBJ2-7,CSASQGGEYEQYF,TGCAGTGCTAGTCAGGGGGGCGAATACGAGCAGTACTTC
many,.,TRBV29-1,TRBJ2-3,CSVEDQTPDTQYF,TGCAGCGTTGAAGATCAAACGCCGGATACGCAGTATTTT
many,TRBD2,TRBV5-7,TRBJ2-1,CASSLGLAGGPGNEQFF,TGTGCCAGCAGCTTGGGACTAGCGGGAGGGCCAGGGAATGAGCAGTTCTTC
.,.,TRBV29-1,TRBJ2-2,CSAVALFPGELFF,TGCAGCGCCGTCGCACTTTTCCCCGGGGAGCTGTTTTTT
few,.,TRBV7-9,TRBJ2-1,CASSDRERDDEQFF,TGTGCCAGCAGCGACCGGGAACGAGACGATGAGCAGTTCTTC
few,TRBD2,TRBV2,TRBJ2-1,CASKLGTSGTYNEQFF,TGTGCCAGCAAGCTTGGGACTAGCGGAACCTACAATGAGCAGTTCTTC
.,.,TRBV30,TRBJ2-1,CAWSVMDSYNEQFF,TGTGCCTGGAGTGTTATGGACTCCTACAATGAGCAGTTCTTC
.,TRBD2,TRBV27,TRBJ2-7,CASSPLGAGGPYEQYF,TGTGCCAGCAGTCCCCTGGGAGCGGGAGGTCCCTACGAGCAGTACTTC
.,.,TRBV29-1,TRBJ2-1,CSVGEQFF,TGCAGCGTTGGTGAGCAGTTCTTC
few,TRBD2,TRBV4-3,TRBJ2-1,CASSQETSGRPESEQFF,TGCGCCAGCAGCCAAGAGACTAGCGGTCGACCTGAGAGTGAGCAGTTCTTC